Presented here are 14 T cell receptor beta chains from one specimen sequenced in a study of identical twins (dated by TCRdb to 2016 to 2017). The library was obtained by 5' RACE. Sequencing was performed on an Illumina HiSeq 2000. TCRdb redid the processing of the public reads, applying fastp at Q25 and MiXCR, and retained in-frame beta chains. Every entry covers one CDR3 protein and lists the most common genes and DNA from its rows. In this sample the table shows just under 550,000 distinct CDR3 sequences, 12% to 15% of which occur a single time. 0.44% of the sample goes to the ten largest clones. This sample was shared with a second study, whose subject was yellow fever vaccine responses in identical twins.

Sequencing used CD4+ T cells sorted from blood. The receptors were gathered from a woman aged 18-29 years in good health.

This clonotype was detected only a few times. In DNA, the CDR3 is TGCGCCAGCAGCTCCTCCGGGACAGGATCGGGCGGCTACACCTTC. It translates to CASSSSGTGSGGYTF. This rearrangement joins TRBV5-1 to TRBJ1-2, with TRBD1 matching 8 bases. Germline V gene data show CDR1 as SGHRS and CDR2 as YFSETQ. The CDR3 contains 15 residues. V dropped 3 bases and J dropped 8; count of bases not matched to a gene: 12.

This clonotype was counted only a few times. The V and J genes are TRBV3-1 and TRBJ1-6; TRBD1 might be the D (5 bases). Germline assignment: CDR1 LGHDT and CDR2 YNNKEL (reference sequence). The length of the CDR3 is 15 residues. Trimming left V 4 bases short and J 7 bases short, with 14 bases between. CDR3 sequence: CASSPTGTDNSPLHF. CDR3 bases: TGTGCCAGCAGCCCTACCGGGACGGACAATTCACCCCTCCACTTT.

This clonotype has just a few counts. The rearrangement joins TRBV29-1 to TRBJ1-4, with TRBD1 identical over 10 bases. The CDR3 runs 15 residues. With V trimmed by 6 bases and J by 1 base, 5 bases remained unmatched. Germline V gives CDR1 SQVTM, CDR2 ANQGSEA. As DNA, the CDR3 is TGCAGCGTAGGGACAGGGGAACGAACTAATGAAAAACTGTTTTTT. Residues: CSVGTGERTNEKLFF.

The chain recombines TRBV28 with TRBJ2-1, with 7 bases identical to TRBD1. V dropped 2 bases and J dropped 5; count of bases not matched to a gene: 9. Germline V gives CDR1 MDHEN, CDR2 SYDVKM. CDR3 length: 16 residues. CDR3 DNA: TGTGCCAGCAGTTTAACAACAGGGGTAGGGGACAATGAGCAGTTCTTC. Translating gives CASSLTTGVGDNEQFF.

This rearrangement joins TRBV20-1 to TRBJ1-5, with D possibly matching TRBD1 (6 bases). Trimming removed 1 base at V and 3 bases at J, with 10 bases between. The germline V gene has CDR1 DFQATT and CDR2 SNEGSKA (reference sequence). The CDR3 loop spans 14 amino acids. The CDR3: CSARGAGDNQPQHF. Here the CDR3 DNA reads TGCAGTGCTAGAGGGGCAGGGGACAATCAGCCCCAGCATTTT.

The V and J genes are TRBV5-1 and TRBJ2-1; 8 nucleotides agree with TRBD1. Germline V CDR1 and CDR2: SGHRS, YFSETQ. CDR3 length equals 15 residues. Trimming at V came to 0 bases and at J to 4 bases, leaving 3 bases not matched to a gene. The CDR3 nucleotides are TGCGCCAGCAGCTTGGTGGGACAGGAATACAATGAGCAGTTCTTC. Its translation: CASSLVGQEYNEQFF. Complete variable domain (other parts from reference TRBV5-1 and TRBJ2-1): KAGVTQTPRYLIKTRGQQVTLSCSPISGHRSVSWYQQTPGQGLQFLFEYFSETQRNKGNFPGRFSGRQFSNSRSEMNVSTLELGDSALYLCASSLVGQEYNEQFFGPGTRLTVL.

This clonotype was observed at least ten times. J is TRBJ1-1 and V is TRBV20-1, with D maybe TRBD1 (6 bases). Germline CDR1 reads DFQATT; CDR2 reads SNEGSKA (reference sequence). The CDR3 contains 12 residues. With 6 bases removed from V and 8 bases from J, the gap between germline ends came to 16 bases. The CDR3 region has the DNA TGCAGTGCCACCCGAGGGGGGGTCGAAGCTTTCTTT. Translated, it gives CSATRGGVEAFF.

V gene TRBV20-1 combines with J gene TRBJ1-2; TRBD1 might be the D (5 bases). The ends were cut back, 6 bases at V and 0 bases at J, with 11 bases in the middle. Germline V lookup: CDR1 DFQATT, CDR2 SNEGSKA (reference sequence). This CDR3 region has 13 residues. CDR3 in amino acids: CSAWGESNYGYTF. CDR3 DNA sequence: TGCAGTGCCTGGGGGGAATCTAACTATGGCTACACCTTC.

This clonotype has more than one count but fewer than ten. The chain couples TRBV20-1 to TRBJ1-1; D is undetermined. This CDR3 is built from 13 residues. From germline, CDR1 is DFQATT and CDR2 SNEGSKA (reference sequence). The V and J ends lost 1 base and 2 bases respectively, with 8 bases between them. The CDR3 DNA sequence: TGCAGTGCTAGAGTAGTGCCTAACACTGAAGCTTTCTTT. It encodes CSARVVPNTEAFF.

This clonotype was picked up many times. The chain joins TRBV24-1 to TRBJ1-5; D possibly corresponds to TRBD1 (6 bases). This CDR3 has 13 amino acids. The germline CDR1 and CDR2 sequences are KGHDR and SFDVKD. V was cut by 4 bases and J by 6 bases, with 9 bases left in between. This CDR3 reads CATSESGAQPQHF. CDR3 DNA sequence: TGTGCCACCAGTGAATCAGGGGCTCAGCCCCAGCATTTT.

The sample holds a few counts of this clonotype. The chain carries TRBV28 and TRBJ1-1, with D uncertain. Trimming cost V 2 bases and J 5 bases, with 9 bases left between them. From germline, CDR1 is MDHEN and CDR2 SYDVKM. There are 13 residues in the CDR3. CDR3 coding DNA: TGTGCCAGCAGTTTACGGGTGTGGACTGAAGCTTTCTTT. Protein product: CASSLRVWTEAFF. Based on the CDR3 plus reference TRBV28 and TRBJ1-1, the full variable domain is DVKVTQSSRYLVKRTGEKVFLECVQDMDHENMFWYRQDPGLGLRLIYFSYDVKMKEKGDIPEGYSVSREKKERFSLILESASTNQTSMYLCASSLRVWTEAFFGQGTRLTVV.

The V and J genes are TRBV3-1 and TRBJ2-7, with D tentatively TRBD1 (6 bases). From germline, CDR1 is LGHDT and CDR2 YNNKEL (reference sequence). Trimming shortened V by 4 bases and J by 3 bases, and 13 bases separated the two germline ends. This CDR3 is 14 amino acids long. CDR3 nucleotide sequence: TGTGCCAGCAGCCCCCAGGGGTCCTACTACGAGCAGTACTTC. Its translation is CASSPQGSYYEQYF.

This clonotype has only a few counts. The V and J genes are TRBV4-2 and TRBJ2-5, with no clear D. V shed 1 base and J shed 2 bases, with 14 bases lying between them. Germline CDR1 is LGHNA and CDR2 is YNFKEQ. There are 16 residues in the CDR3. CDR3: CASSQVLGQNQETQYF. For the CDR3, the DNA is TGTGCCAGCAGCCAAGTTTTGGGCCAGAATCAAGAGACCCAGTACTTC.

The chain employs TRBV7-6 and TRBJ1-6; possibly TRBD1 for D (6 bases). The V gene's germline CDR1 is SGHVS and CDR2 FNYEAQ. V lost 3 bases and J 8 bases, leaving 14 bases between the germline ends. There are 15 residues in the CDR3. The CDR3 loop reads CASSFLGGRDSPLHF. The DNA of the CDR3 is TGTGCCAGCAGCTTCCTTGGGGGCAGGGATTCACCCCTCCACTTT.